This is a list of T cell receptor beta chains from one sample in a study of T cells after yellow fever vaccination. A single record per CDR3 protein comes from TCRdb applying MiXCR to the 5' RACE reads. This table holds 25,000 to 30,000 distinct CDR3 sequences, over 5.5% found once. The sample consisted of PBMCs, either bulk or a sorted T-cell subset (CD4+, CD8+, memory, or dextramer-sorted; not recorded which), taken on the day of the yellow fever booster vaccination. All receptors derive from a man aged 30-40 years who received the YFV17D yellow fever vaccine. Each CDR3 is given with its conserved first and last residue. Size values are once, few and many counts, or a class for expanded clones, and some rows have none.

CDR3aa | v_gene | abundance | len | j_gene
CSATKDRGVLTGANVLTF | TRBV20-1 | many | 18 | TRBJ2-6
CASTQEGDNEQFF | TRBV2 | . | 13 | TRBJ2-1
CASSLVGYYTGELFF | TRBV5-1 | many | 15 | TRBJ2-2
CASSASVAPDTQYF | TRBV3-1 | many | 14 | TRBJ2-3
CASSLVPWGGTEAFF | TRBV12-3/TRBV12-4 | many | 15 | TRBJ1-1
CASSLLAVVGDTQYF | TRBV7-8 | few | 15 | TRBJ2-3
CASRPFDRGHYEQYF | TRBV6-5 | many | 15 | TRBJ2-7
CASTRRAVSEAFF | TRBV19 | many | 13 | TRBJ1-1
CASSTLQGATGNTIYF | TRBV7-8 | many | 16 | TRBJ1-3
CASSTEGGVIPEAFF | TRBV5-1 | many | 15 | TRBJ1-1
CAFNGGGHAGELFF | TRBV5-4 | many | 14 | TRBJ2-2
CATSRAVLAGKNIQYF | TRBV15 | many | 16 | TRBJ2-4
CASRGGDRGRAFF | TRBV6-5 | few | 13 | TRBJ1-1
CASSYGSYEQYF | TRBV28 | . | 12 | TRBJ2-7
CASSLALEQYF | TRBV7-2 | . | 11 | TRBJ2-7
CASSLDRQSYEQYF | TRBV11-2 | . | 14 | TRBJ2-7
CDSSQDYGSRGNTIYF | TRBV4-3 | . | 16 | TRBJ1-3
CASRSGQGWYANVLTF | TRBV6-1 | . | 16 | TRBJ2-6
CASSFQGEPEAFF | TRBV7-9 | many | 13 | TRBJ1-1
CTFCPQGNQPQHF | TRBV3-1 | . | 13 | TRBJ1-5
CASRPGQGSDTQYF | TRBV10-1 | many | 14 | TRBJ2-3
CASSSTGGFEQFF | TRBV7-3 | many | 13 | TRBJ2-1
CASSFNEGRTYEQYF | TRBV7-3 | many | 15 | TRBJ2-7
CASSFRLADTDTQYF | TRBV7-9 | many | 15 | TRBJ2-3
CASSQDGGPYEQYF | TRBV4-3 | many | 14 | TRBJ2-7
CASSLGRGGGDTQYF | TRBV12-3/TRBV12-4 | many | 15 | TRBJ2-3
CASSPELAGANVLTF | TRBV6-5 | many | 15 | TRBJ2-6
CASSLAGQGYEQYF | TRBV7-9 | few | 14 | TRBJ2-7
CASTASGSYEQYF | TRBV7-3 | many | 13 | TRBJ2-7
CAIGPEDRGNTIYF | TRBV10-3 | many | 14 | TRBJ1-3
CASSQTSGAPTDTQYF | TRBV7-2 | many | 16 | TRBJ2-3